A single sample gave rise to the 9 T cell receptor beta chains below, sequenced in a study of cytomegalovirus exposure and HLA in healthy donors. The PCR employed 60 Vbeta primers together with 13 Jbeta primers. Measured with immunoSEQ multiplex PCR; TCRdb has only the in-frame clones, and not every one. The table lists approximately 97,000 clones, around 77% of them singletons. The sample consisted of PBMCs. The receptor source for this set is a male donor in good health and CMV-seropositive.

The J gene is TRBJ2-1, the V gene TRBV5-1, with 10 bases aligning to TRBD1. The CDR3 has 16 amino acids. V lost 4 bases and J lost 4; bases outside the gene matches: 8. From germline, CDR1 is SGHRS and CDR2 YFSETQ. Written as DNA, the CDR3 is TGCGCCAGCAGCCCAAAGACAGGGGGCTTTTACAATGAGCAGTTCTTC. Translated, it gives CASSPKTGGFYNEQFF.

There are a few counts of this clone. The chain has TRBV19 and TRBJ2-7; 7 nucleotides align to TRBD2. This CDR3 is built from 13 residues. The trim removed 8 bases at V and 2 bases at J, leaving 6 bases unmatched. Per the germline V gene, CDR1 is LNHDA and CDR2 is SQIVND (reference sequence). CDR3 amino acids: CASESGKTYEQYF. CDR3 in DNA: TGTGCCAGTGAGAGCGGGAAGACCTACGAGCAGTACTTC.

The V gene is TRBV29-1, the J gene TRBJ2-2, with 8 bases fitting TRBD1. Trimming cost V 1 base and J 1 base; bases outside gene matches: 11. Germline V CDR1 and CDR2: SQVTM, ANQGSEA. The CDR3 runs 18 residues. The DNA of the CDR3 is TGCAGCGTTGAAGGTCGGGGCAGGGGGCTACAGAACACCGGGGAGCTGTTTTTT. This translates into CSVEGRGRGLQNTGELFF.

This chain joins TRBV5-1 and TRBJ2-3, with 14 bases identical to TRBD2. Germline-derived CDR1 and CDR2 are SGHRS and YFSETQ. The V and J ends lost 4 bases and 1 base, in that order; junction bases with no gene match: 8. The CDR3 is 18 amino acids. The CDR3 coding sequence is TGCGCCAGCAGCGTAGGACTAGCGGGAGGAGGAGGCACAGATACGCAGTATTTT. It translates to CASSVGLAGGGGTDTQYF.

The gene calls are TRBV7-9 and TRBJ2-5, with 7 nucleotides matching TRBD2. CDR3 length: 14 residues. Germline values: CDR1 SEHNR, CDR2 FQNEAQ (reference sequence). The J segment lost 5 bases and the V segment lost 10 bases, leaving 13 bases of the junction unmatched. The CDR3 is CAIPGRENGETQYF. CDR3 DNA: TGTGCCATCCCGGGGCGGGAGAATGGGGAGACCCAGTACTTC.

DNA for the CDR3: TGTGCCATCAGTGACCCCGACAGGCCGGGGAGATCGAACACTGAAGCTTTCTTT. Translation: CAISDPDRPGRSNTEAFF. The chain links TRBV10-3 to TRBJ1-1, with TRBD1 as a possible D gene (6 bases). V was trimmed by 3 bases and J by 1 base, leaving 21 bases between them. This CDR3 is 18 amino acids long. CDR1 and CDR2 (germline): ENHRY, SYGVKD.

The CDR3 here is CASSLRGYEQYF. The CDR3 DNA reads as TGTGCCAGCAGCTTACGGGGATACGAGCAGTACTTC. The J gene is TRBJ2-7, the V gene TRBV7-9; D possibly corresponds to TRBD2 (5 bases). Trimming shortened V by 2 bases and J by 4 bases, and 6 bases separated the two germline ends. CDR1 SEHNR and CDR2 FQNEAQ come from the germline V gene (reference sequence). The CDR3 consists of 12 residues.

This clone occurred a few times. J is TRBJ1-6 and V is TRBV6-1; TRBD1 is a possible D gene (6 bases). This CDR3 has 17 amino acids. Trimming removed 4 bases from V and 0 bases from J, with 13 bases in between. Germline values: CDR1 MNHNS, CDR2 SASEGT. CDR3 nucleotide sequence: TGTGCCAGCAGTGGGGAAGACAGGCACTCCTATAATTCACCCCTCCACTTT. Encoded protein: CASSGEDRHSYNSPLHF.

The chain has TRBV6-5 and TRBJ2-7; D might be TRBD1 (6 bases). The CDR3 sequence is 14 residues long. The V end lost 6 bases, the J end lost 1 base, and 13 bases lay between the germline ends. The V gene's germline CDR1 is MNHEY and CDR2 SVGAGI. The CDR3 nucleotides read TGTGCCAGCAGCGCATACACAGGGTCCTACGAGCAGTACTTC. Amino acids: CASSAYTGSYEQYF.